One and the same sample provided the 9 T cell receptor beta chains below, sequenced in a study of regulatory T cells in long-lasting Graves disease. Regarding time point: newly diagnosed GD, antithyroid drugs for less than 3 months. Following extraction of RNA from PBMCs, that RNA was used to make the TCR library. Arm-PCR of CDR3 regions and iRepertoire HTBI primers were the basis on which TCR beta libraries were built. TCRdb reanalysed the multiplex PCR reads using MiXCR and keeps one entry per CDR3 protein. The sample includes a few hundred thousand distinct CDR3 sequences, about 13% of them seen just once. The sample was also reused in another study, on T cells in Graves' hyperthyroidism and ophthalmopathy.

Sequenced here: peripheral blood mononuclear cells (PBMCs), sampled at new diagnosis, from a patient treated with antithyroid drugs. These receptor sequences come from a man aged 25-40 years with Graves disease.

This clonotype was observed many times. V usage is TRBV27 and J usage is TRBJ1-3; possible D gene TRBD1, 5 bases. The CDR3 consists of 14 residues. Germline V gene data show CDR1 as MNHEY and CDR2 as SMNVEV (reference sequence). The V end lost 3 bases, the J end lost 4 bases, and 10 bases lay between the germline ends. CDR3 sequence reads: CASSFRGPGNTIYF. Written as DNA, the CDR3 is TGTGCCAGCAGTTTCCGGGGCCCCGGAAACACCATATATTTT.

The sample holds many counts of this clonotype. The V gene is TRBV6-1, the J gene TRBJ1-1; D is ambiguous. The germline CDR1 and CDR2 sequences are MNHNS and SASEGT. The CDR3 has 13 residues. V gave up 5 bases and J gave up 5 bases, with 12 bases separating them. The CDR3 reads CASSRLGFTEAFF. DNA for the CDR3: TGTGCCAGCAGTCGCCTCGGATTTACTGAAGCTTTCTTT.

V and J are TRBV29-1 and TRBJ1-1, with 9 bases aligning to TRBD1. The length of the CDR3 is 14 residues. The trim removed 6 bases at V and 2 bases at J, leaving 7 bases unmatched. CDR1 is SQVTM, CDR2 ANQGSEA, per germline. CDR3 nucleotides: TGCAGCGTGAAAACAGGGGGCCACAACACTGAAGCTTTCTTT. Encoded protein: CSVKTGGHNTEAFF. The whole variable domain, filled in from reference TRBV29-1 and TRBJ1-1, reads SAVISQKPSRDICQRGTSLTIQCQVDSQVTMMFWYRQQPGQSLTLIATANQGSEATYESGFVIDKFPISRPNLTFSTLTVSNMSPEDSSIYLCSVKTGGHNTEAFFGQGTRLTVV.

In this sample, this clonotype turned up many times. The rearrangement links TRBV12-3 or TRBV12-4 to TRBJ2-7, with D perhaps matching TRBD2 (6 bases). V lost 0 bases to trimming and J lost 2 bases, with 11 bases between them. CDR3 length equals 15 residues. The CDR3 sequence is CASSLAGGITYEQYF. CDR3 in DNA: TGTGCCAGCAGTTTAGCAGGAGGGATCACCTACGAGCAGTACTTC.

The table lists this clonotype with many counts. The J gene is TRBJ2-7, the V gene TRBV29-1; perhaps TRBD1 as D (6 bases). The V end was cut by 5 bases, the J end by 3 bases, with 14 bases between. The CDR3 runs 13 residues. Germline loops: CDR1 SQVTM, CDR2 ANQGSEA. CDR3 sequence: CSVSQTGFYEQYF. The DNA for the CDR3 is TGCAGCGTTTCGCAGACAGGATTCTACGAGCAGTACTTC.

This clonotype was seen at least ten times. This chain links TRBV9 with TRBJ1-2; 9 bases agree with TRBD1. The CDR3 extends over 15 amino acids. The trim removed 4 bases at V and 3 bases at J, leaving 7 bases unmatched. Germline values: CDR1 SGDLS, CDR2 YYNGEE. CDR3 in DNA: TGTGCCAGCAGCTCCGGGACAGGGATGCACTATGGCTACACCTTC. Translated, it gives CASSSGTGMHYGYTF.

In this sample, this clonotype turned up many times. The CDR3 DNA reads TGTGCCAGCAGTTACTCGAGGGGGGAAAATGAGCAGTTCTTC. This sequence encodes CASSYSRGENEQFF. This sequence joins TRBV6-2 or TRBV6-3 and TRBJ2-1; possibly TRBD1 or TRBD2 for D (6 bases each). Germline loops: CDR1 MNHEY, CDR2 SVGEGT. V lost 0 bases and J lost 7, with 10 bases in between. The CDR3 runs 14 residues.

This clonotype came up many times. The chain recombines TRBV12-3 or TRBV12-4 with TRBJ1-2; tentative D call: TRBD1 (5 bases). Trimming cost V 7 bases and J 5 bases, with 11 bases left between them. This CDR3 comprises 12 residues. The CDR3 sequence: CASMRGDYGYTF. CDR3 sequence (DNA): TGTGCCAGCATGCGGGGGGATTATGGCTACACCTTC.

J is TRBJ2-2 and V is TRBV5-4; no clear D. This CDR3 region has 13 residues. CDR1 is SGHNT, CDR2 YYREEE, per germline (reference sequence). V shed 10 bases and J shed 4 bases, with 14 bases lying between them. The CDR3 region has the DNA TGTGCCGCTGCTAGATCGAGCACCGGGGAGCTGTTTTTT. It encodes CAAARSSTGELFF.